The TCR beta chain under discussion was sequenced for a study of blood T cell repertoires in COVID-19. Overall study context: Italy, Spain and the United States were the sources of the convalescent and acute COVID-19 samples.

The CDR3 has 12 residues. Trimming left V 4 bases short and J 6 bases short, with 9 bases between. Looked up from germline, CDR1 is MDHEN and CDR2 is SYDVKM. Profiling relied on immunoSEQ multiplex PCR, and the TCRdb table lists in-frame clones only, not all of them. The sample yields 100,000 or so clones, 82% seen once. Sequenced: peripheral blood. The chain carries TRBV28 and TRBJ1-1; the D is unclear. This receptor was identified in a man aged 50 to 59 with active or convalescent COVID-19. The CDR3 sequence: CASSSGFSEAFF. The CDR3 DNA reads TGTGCCAGCAGTTCCGGTTTCTCTGAAGCTTTCTTT.